This entry describes one TCR beta chain. Antigen specificity is unknown. Mismatch with germline at one junction end may stem from a read error. The second PCR ran roughly 6 to 11 cycles with a sample-barcoded 5' primer and J-beta primers. From each sample, at least 3 million paired-end reads containing CDR3 were obtained. MiXCR was run by TCRdb on the 5' RACE reads, yielding one entry per CDR3 protein. The sample lists over 600,000 distinct CDR3 sequences, roughly 21% occurring once. This specimen comes from a study of blood T cells in healthy people across ages. Study-level findings and limits: Naive T cell percentage by flow cytometry tracked strongly with beta diversity. Greater diversity and more naive CD4+ cells were seen in long-lived donors than in aged donors. While age rose, TCR beta diversity per million T cells dropped in a roughly linear way.

Germline CDR1 is SGHRS and CDR2 is YFSETQ. The CDR3 spans 14 residues. The source material was blood. The clonotype originates from an older man in good health. The rearrangement links TRBV5-1 to TRBJ2-5, with TRBD1 identical over 10 bases. The assigned J gene may be wrong: the sequence end matches TRBJ2-1 better. DNA for the CDR3: TGCGCCGGCAGCCGGGACAGGGGAGGCAATGAGCAGTTCTTC. Its translation is CAGSRDRGGNEQFF.